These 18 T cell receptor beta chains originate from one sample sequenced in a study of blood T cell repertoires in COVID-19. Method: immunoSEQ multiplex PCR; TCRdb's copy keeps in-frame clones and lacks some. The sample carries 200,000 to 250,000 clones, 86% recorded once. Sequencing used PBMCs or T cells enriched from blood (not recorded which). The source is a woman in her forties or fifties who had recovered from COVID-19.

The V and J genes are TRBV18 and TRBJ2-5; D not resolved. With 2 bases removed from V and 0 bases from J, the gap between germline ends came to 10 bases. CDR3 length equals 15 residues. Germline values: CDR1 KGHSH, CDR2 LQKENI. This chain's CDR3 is CASSPVETYQETQYF. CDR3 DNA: TGTGCCAGCTCACCAGTGGAGACTTACCAAGAGACCCAGTACTTC.

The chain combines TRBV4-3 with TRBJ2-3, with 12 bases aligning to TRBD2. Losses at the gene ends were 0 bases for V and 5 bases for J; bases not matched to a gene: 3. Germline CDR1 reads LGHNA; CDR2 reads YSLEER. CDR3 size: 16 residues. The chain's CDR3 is CASSQETSGGIDTQYF. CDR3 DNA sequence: TGCGCCAGCAGCCAAGAAACTAGCGGGGGGATAGATACGCAGTATTTT.

DNA of the CDR3: TGCGCCAGCAGTAGTCTGTGGGAGGGGAACACTGAAGCTTTCTTT. Amino acid sequence: CASSSLWEGNTEAFF. This sequence joins TRBV10-2 and TRBJ1-1; D not certain. The CDR3 runs 15 residues. V was cut by 5 bases and J by 1 base, with 14 bases left in between. CDR1 and CDR2 (germline): WSHSY, SAAADI.

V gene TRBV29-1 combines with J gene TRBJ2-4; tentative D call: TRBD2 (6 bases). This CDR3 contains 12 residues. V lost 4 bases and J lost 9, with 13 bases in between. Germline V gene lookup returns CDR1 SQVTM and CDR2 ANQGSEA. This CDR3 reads CSVARAGGIQYF. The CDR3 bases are TGCAGCGTTGCCCGGGCCGGGGGCATTCAGTACTTC.

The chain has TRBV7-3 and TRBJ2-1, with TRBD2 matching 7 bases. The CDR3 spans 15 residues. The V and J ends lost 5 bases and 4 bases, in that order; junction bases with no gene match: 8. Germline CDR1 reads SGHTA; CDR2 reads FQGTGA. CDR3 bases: TGTGCCAGCAGCCGGACTAGGGCGGCATACAATGAGCAGTTCTTC. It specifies CASSRTRAAYNEQFF.

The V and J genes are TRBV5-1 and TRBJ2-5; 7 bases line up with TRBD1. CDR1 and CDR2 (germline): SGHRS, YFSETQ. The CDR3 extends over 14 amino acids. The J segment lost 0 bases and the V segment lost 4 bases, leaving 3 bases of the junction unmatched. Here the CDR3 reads CASSQGGNQETQYF. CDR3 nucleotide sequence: TGCGCCAGCAGCCAAGGGGGCAACCAAGAGACCCAGTACTTC.

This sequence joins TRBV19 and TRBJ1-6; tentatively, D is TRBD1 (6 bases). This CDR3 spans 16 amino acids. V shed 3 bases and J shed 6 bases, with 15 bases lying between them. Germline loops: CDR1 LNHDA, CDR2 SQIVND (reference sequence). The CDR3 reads CASSIRGTSPNSPLHF. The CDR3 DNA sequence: TGTGCCAGTAGTATCCGAGGGACATCCCCTAATTCACCCCTCCACTTT.

CDR3 in amino acids: CASSQGGYGGHNEQFF. CDR3 coding DNA: TGCGCCAGCAGCCAAGGAGGGTACGGGGGGCACAATGAGCAGTTCTTC. J is TRBJ2-1 and V is TRBV4-3; D perhaps matches TRBD2 (7 bases). This CDR3 spans 16 amino acids. Looked up from germline, CDR1 is LGHNA and CDR2 is YSLEER. Trimming shortened V by 1 base and J by 5 bases, and 15 bases separated the two germline ends.

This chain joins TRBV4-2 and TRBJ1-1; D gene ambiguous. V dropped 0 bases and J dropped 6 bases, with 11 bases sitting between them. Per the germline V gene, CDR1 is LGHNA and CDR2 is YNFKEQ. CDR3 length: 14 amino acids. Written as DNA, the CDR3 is TGTGCCAGCAGCCAAGACTCGGAGAGGCCTGAAGCTTTCTTT. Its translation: CASSQDSERPEAFF.

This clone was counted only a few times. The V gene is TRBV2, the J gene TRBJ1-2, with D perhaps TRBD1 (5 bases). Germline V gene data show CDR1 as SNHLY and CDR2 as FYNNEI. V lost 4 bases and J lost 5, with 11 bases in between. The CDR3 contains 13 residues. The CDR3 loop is CASSGLGGYGYTF. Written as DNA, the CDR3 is TGTGCCAGCAGTGGGCTGGGGGGGTATGGCTACACCTTC. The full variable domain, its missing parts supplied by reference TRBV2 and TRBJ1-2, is EPEVTQTPSHQVTQMGQEVILRCVPISNHLYFYWYRQILGQKVEFLVSFYNNEISEKSEIFDDQFSVERPDGSNFTLKIRSTKLEDSAMYFCASSGLGGYGYTFGSGTRLTVV.

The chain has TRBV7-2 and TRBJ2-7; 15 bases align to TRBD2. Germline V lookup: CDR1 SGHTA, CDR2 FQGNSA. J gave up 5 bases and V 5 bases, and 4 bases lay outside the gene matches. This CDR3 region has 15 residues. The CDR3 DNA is TGTGCCAGCAGCCCGGGACTAGCGGGAGGCAACGAGCAGTACTTC. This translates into CASSPGLAGGNEQYF.

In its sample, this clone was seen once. The CDR3 DNA reads TGTGCCAGTAGTATCCGGGACATACAGGTCTATGGCTACACCTTC. Its translation: CASSIRDIQVYGYTF. The chain employs TRBV19 and TRBJ1-2; a possible D gene is TRBD1 (6 bases). V gave up 3 bases and J gave up 4 bases, with 15 bases separating them. CDR1 is LNHDA and CDR2 is SQIVND in the germline V gene (reference sequence). The CDR3 totals 15 residues.

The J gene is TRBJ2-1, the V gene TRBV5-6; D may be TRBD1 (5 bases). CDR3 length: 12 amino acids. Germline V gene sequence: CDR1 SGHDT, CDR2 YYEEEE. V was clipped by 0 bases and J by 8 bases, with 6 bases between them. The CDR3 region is CASSLVGHEQFF. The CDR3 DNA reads TGTGCCAGCAGCTTGGTGGGGCATGAGCAGTTCTTC.

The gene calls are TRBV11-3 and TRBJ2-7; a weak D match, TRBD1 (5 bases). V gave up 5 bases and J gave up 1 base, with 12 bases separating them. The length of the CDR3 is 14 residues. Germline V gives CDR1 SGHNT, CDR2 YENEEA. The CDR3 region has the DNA TGTGCCAGCAGCCGGACAAAGCTTTCCTACGAGCAGTACTTC. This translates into CASSRTKLSYEQYF.

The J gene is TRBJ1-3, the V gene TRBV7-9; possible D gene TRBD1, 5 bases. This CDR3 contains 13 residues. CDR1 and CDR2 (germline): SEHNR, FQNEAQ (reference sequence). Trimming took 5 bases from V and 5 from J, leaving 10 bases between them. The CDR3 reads CASSQGTRNTIYF. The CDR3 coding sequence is TGTGCCAGCAGCCAGGGAACTCGAAACACCATATATTTT.

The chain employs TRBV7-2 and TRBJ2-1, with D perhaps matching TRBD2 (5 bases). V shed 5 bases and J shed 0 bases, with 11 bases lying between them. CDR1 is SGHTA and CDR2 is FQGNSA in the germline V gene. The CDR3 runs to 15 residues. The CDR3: CASSPMGSSYNEQFF. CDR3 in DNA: TGTGCCAGCAGCCCGATGGGGAGCTCCTACAATGAGCAGTTCTTC. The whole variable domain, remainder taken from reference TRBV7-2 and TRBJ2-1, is GAGVSQSPSNKVTEKGKDVELRCDPISGHTALYWYRQSLGQGLEFLIYFQGNSAPDKSGLPSDRFSAERTGGSVSTLTIQRTQQEDSAVYLCASSPMGSSYNEQFFGPGTRLTVL.

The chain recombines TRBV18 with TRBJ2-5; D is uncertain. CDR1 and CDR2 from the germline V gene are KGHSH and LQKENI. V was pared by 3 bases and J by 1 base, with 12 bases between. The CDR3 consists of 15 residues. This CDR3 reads CASSPAASAQETQYF. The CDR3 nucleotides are TGTGCCAGCTCACCGGCGGCCAGCGCCCAAGAGACCCAGTACTTC. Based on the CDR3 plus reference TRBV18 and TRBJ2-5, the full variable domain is NAGVMQNPRHLVRRRGQEARLRCSPMKGHSHVYWYRQLPEEGLKFMVYLQKENIIDESGMPKERFSAEFPKEGPSILRIQQVVRGDSAAYFCASSPAASAQETQYFGPGTRLLVL.

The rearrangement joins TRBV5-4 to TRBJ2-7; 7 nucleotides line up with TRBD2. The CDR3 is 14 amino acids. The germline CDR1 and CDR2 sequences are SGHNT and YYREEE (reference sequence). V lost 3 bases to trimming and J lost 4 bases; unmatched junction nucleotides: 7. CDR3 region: CASSYGGTPYEQYF. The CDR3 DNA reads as TGTGCCAGCAGCTACGGGGGGACCCCTTACGAGCAGTACTTC.